The sequence of this TCR beta chain was determined in a study of blood T cell repertoires in COVID-19. TCRdb's table, derived via immunoSEQ multiplex PCR, lists solely in-frame clones and lacks some. Found here are some 190,000 clones, about 83% of them singletons; the top ten hold 5% to 6.5%. The CDR3 covers 13 residues. Germline V gene lookup returns CDR1 SGHRS and CDR2 YFSETQ. Trimming removed 0 bases at V and 2 bases at J, with 5 bases between. As to this clone: Other DNA sequences within the sample encode an identical CDR3.

The V and J genes are TRBV5-1 and TRBJ2-5; no reliable D call. The sequence derives from a woman between 65 and 79 years old with active or convalescent COVID-19. The sample comprised peripheral blood. CDR3 amino acids: CASSLAVQETQYF. The CDR3 nucleotides read TGCGCCAGCAGCTTGGCTGTACAAGAGACCCAGTACTTC.